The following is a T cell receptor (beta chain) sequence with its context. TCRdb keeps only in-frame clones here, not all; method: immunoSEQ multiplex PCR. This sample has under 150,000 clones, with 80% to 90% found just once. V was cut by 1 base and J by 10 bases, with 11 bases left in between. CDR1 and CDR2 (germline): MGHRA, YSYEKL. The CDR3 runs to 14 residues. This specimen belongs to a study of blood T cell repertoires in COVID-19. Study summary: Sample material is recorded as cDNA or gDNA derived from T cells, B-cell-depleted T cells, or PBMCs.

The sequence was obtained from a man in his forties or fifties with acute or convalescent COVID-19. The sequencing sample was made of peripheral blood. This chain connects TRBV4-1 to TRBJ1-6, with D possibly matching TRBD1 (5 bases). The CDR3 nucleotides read TGCGCCAGCAGCCAAGGAGTCAGGGAATCACCCCTCCACTTT. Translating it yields CASSQGVRESPLHF.